Shown below are 20 T cell receptor beta chains from a single sample sequenced in a study of T cells in Graves' hyperthyroidism and ophthalmopathy. Amplified TCR beta CDR3 regions derived from RNA transcripts. The HTBI primer set served for first-round RT-PCR of the TCR CDR3. In TCRdb, the multiplex PCR reads were re-called with MiXCR into one record per CDR3 protein. Of some 740,000 distinct CDR3 sequences listed, 12% to 15% were seen once; the top ten hold 10%. Sequencing was performed on blood. The receptor set was obtained from a woman aged 18-29 years with Graves' hyperthyroidism.

This clonotype was seen repeatedly, ten times or more. This chain connects TRBV19 to TRBJ2-7, with 10 bases fitting TRBD2. J gave up 2 bases and V 3 bases, and 4 bases lay outside the gene matches. The CDR3 length is 15 residues. The germline gives CDR1 LNHDA, CDR2 SQIVND (reference sequence). CDR3 region: CASSMGTSATYEQYF. The CDR3 DNA reads as TGTGCCAGTAGTATGGGGACTAGCGCCACCTACGAGCAGTACTTC.

This clonotype was counted ten times or more. This sequence joins TRBV29-1 and TRBJ2-4, with D possibly TRBD1 on 6 matching bases. The CDR3 has 13 amino acids. From germline, CDR1 is SQVTM and CDR2 ANQGSEA. The germline V and J ends were trimmed by 3 bases and 3 bases, with 9 bases remaining between them. CDR3: CSVEDSLKNIQYF. The DNA of the CDR3 is TGCAGCGTTGAGGACAGTCTCAAAAACATTCAGTACTTC.

This clonotype was seen a few times. This chain connects TRBV25-1 to TRBJ1-2; tentative D call: TRBD1 (6 bases). The CDR3 contains 14 residues. The germline CDR1 and CDR2 sequences are MGHDK and SYGVNS. V shed 1 base and J shed 3 bases, with 9 bases lying between them. This CDR3 is CASSEWGQDYGYTF. The CDR3 DNA follows: TGTGCCAGCAGTGAATGGGGACAAGACTATGGCTACACCTTC.

V is TRBV11-2 and J is TRBJ2-3, with TRBD2 matching over 14 bases. This CDR3 has 15 amino acids. The ends lost 5 bases at V and 11 bases at J; junction bases unmatched: 9. Germline V CDR1 and CDR2: SGHAT, FQNNGV. CDR3 nucleotides: TGTGCCAGCAGCCCGACTAGCGGGAGGGGCCGCGGGCAGTATTTT. It yields the protein CASSPTSGRGRGQYF.

The chain couples TRBV7-3 to TRBJ1-1; tentative D call: TRBD1 (6 bases). Trimming pared 7 bases from V and 0 bases from J, leaving 21 bases between. CDR1 is SGHTA, CDR2 FQGTGA, per germline. The CDR3 sequence is 17 residues long. The CDR3 region has the DNA TGTGCCAGCACCTCTCATCCGGTAGGGGGTATGAACACTGAAGCTTTCTTT. Protein: CASTSHPVGGMNTEAFF.

This clonotype was picked up many times. The rearrangement uses TRBV2 and TRBJ1-4, with D possibly matching TRBD1 (5 bases). CDR1 is SNHLY, CDR2 FYNNEI, per germline. V lost 4 bases to trimming and J lost 4 bases, with 13 bases between them. The CDR3 length is 15 residues. The CDR3 sequence: CASSVRGSFNEKLFF. CDR3 nucleotide sequence: TGTGCCAGCAGTGTGAGGGGTTCTTTTAATGAAAAACTGTTTTTT.

There are a few counts of this clonotype. The chain employs TRBV19 and TRBJ2-1; 7 bases fit TRBD1. The CDR3 consists of 15 residues. Germline values: CDR1 LNHDA, CDR2 SQIVND (reference sequence). J gave up 9 bases and V 4 bases, and 12 bases lay outside the gene matches. The CDR3 loop is CASSTGTALGPEQFF. CDR3 nucleotides: TGTGCCAGTAGTACCGGGACAGCCCTCGGTCCTGAGCAGTTCTTC.

In this sample, this clonotype turned up many times. V is TRBV4-1 and J is TRBJ2-3; 13 bases map to TRBD2. The CDR3 extends over 16 amino acids. Germline CDR1 is MGHRA and CDR2 is YSYEKL. Trimming removed 3 bases from V and 7 bases from J; junction bases left unmatched: 7. CDR3: CASSHGLAGELHTQYF. The CDR3 DNA reads TGCGCCAGCAGCCACGGACTAGCGGGAGAGCTCCATACGCAGTATTTT.

This clonotype was seen many times. The gene calls are TRBV28 and TRBJ2-1; 14 nucleotides match TRBD2. The germline V gene has CDR1 MDHEN and CDR2 SYDVKM. V was pared by 1 base and J by 8 bases, with 16 bases of the junction left unmatched. The CDR3 is made up of 20 amino acids. CDR3 DNA sequence: TGTGCCAGCAGTTTATCCCGACTAGCGGGAGGGCCTTACCGCGGGGATGAGCAGTTCTTC. It yields the protein CASSLSRLAGGPYRGDEQFF.

To note about this clonotype: A clone one base away is much larger, so this may be a read error. The chain couples TRBV5-1 to TRBJ2-7; 7 nucleotides match TRBD2. The DNA end favors TRBJ2-1, so the J call may be wrong. The CDR3 runs 14 residues. Per germline, CDR1 SGHRS and CDR2 YFSETQ. CDR3 residues: CASSLSGAAYEQFF. Here the CDR3 DNA reads TGCGCCAGCAGCTTAAGCGGGGCAGCCTACGAGCAGTTCTTC.

In its sample, this clonotype was seen many times. The chain joins TRBV11-2 to TRBJ2-1; no definite D call. The CDR3 sequence is 14 residues long. Trimming cost V 2 bases and J 5 bases, with 10 bases left between them. Germline V lookup: CDR1 SGHAT, CDR2 FQNNGV. Here the CDR3 DNA reads TGTGCCAGCAGCTTACGACAATTTGACAATGAGCAGTTCTTC. Protein product: CASSLRQFDNEQFF.

With regard to this clonotype: A read error may be the cause here, since a much bigger clone is one base away. This chain connects TRBV14 to TRBJ2-1; D is perhaps TRBD1 (6 bases). Germline-derived CDR1 and CDR2 are SGHDN and FVKESK. This CDR3 has 13 residues. The CDR3 sequence: CASNQRDRSGQFF. For the CDR3, the DNA is TGTGCCAGCAACCAACGCGACAGGTCGGGGCAGTTCTTC. Filled out from reference TRBV14 and TRBJ2-1, the complete variable domain reads EAGVTQFPSHSVIEKGQTVTLRCDPISGHDNLYWYRRVMGKEIKFLLHFVKESKQDESGMPNNRFLAERTGGTYSTLKVQPAELEDSGVYFCASNQRDRSGQFFGPGTRLTVL.

The chain carries TRBV5-1 and TRBJ1-6; no reliable D call. Between the trimmed V and J ends, which lost 4 bases and 9 bases, there was a span of 14 bases. Germline V CDR1 and CDR2: SGHRS, YFSETQ. There are 14 residues in the CDR3. CDR3 loop: CASSPDSVSSPLHF. CDR3 in DNA: TGCGCCAGCAGCCCGGACTCAGTCAGTTCACCCCTCCACTTT.

Ten or more counts support this clonotype. The chain carries TRBV2 and TRBJ2-7, with D hard to call. V lost 4 bases to trimming and J lost 2 bases, with 9 bases between them. The CDR3 is made up of 13 amino acids. Germline lookup yields CDR1 SNHLY and CDR2 FYNNEI. The CDR3 coding sequence is TGTGCCAGCAGTGGAGCAACAGCCTACGAGCAGTACTTC. Protein: CASSGATAYEQYF. Full variable domain (remainder filled in from reference TRBV2 and TRBJ2-7): EPEVTQTPSHQVTQMGQEVILRCVPISNHLYFYWYRQILGQKVEFLVSFYNNEISEKSEIFDDQFSVERPDGSNFTLKIRSTKLEDSAMYFCASSGATAYEQYFGPGTRLTVT.

The chain has TRBV20-1 and TRBJ1-6; D is unclear. The germline V gene encodes CDR1 DFQATT and CDR2 SNEGSKA (reference sequence). The CDR3 runs 13 residues. As DNA, the CDR3 is TGCATTCAAGGGTCCCTTGATGGTTCACCCCTCCACTTT. Translated, it gives CIQGSLDGSPLHF.

This clonotype has a count of ten or more. The chain carries TRBV3-1 and TRBJ2-1, with 10 bases that match TRBD2. The CDR3 covers 14 residues. The germline V gene has CDR1 LGHDT and CDR2 YNNKEL (reference sequence). The trim removed 5 bases at V and 10 bases at J, leaving 8 bases unmatched. The CDR3 loop reads CASSRAGGPTEQFF. DNA of the CDR3: TGTGCCAGCAGCAGAGCGGGAGGGCCCACAGAGCAGTTCTTC.

This clonotype was counted a few times. The V call is TRBV29-1, the J call TRBJ2-3; D is ambiguous. The germline V and J ends were trimmed by 7 bases and 9 bases, with 11 bases remaining between them. CDR1 and CDR2 from the germline V gene are SQVTM and ANQGSEA. There are 10 residues in the CDR3. CDR3: CSGKELTQYF. For the CDR3, the DNA is TGCAGCGGGAAGGAGTTGACGCAGTATTTT.

In this sample, this clonotype turned up many times. One junction end does not reproduce the germline sequence, and a read error may be involved. The chain joins TRBV7-7 to TRBJ2-3, with TRBD2 matching over 10 bases. The CDR3 length is 18 residues. Germline CDR1 and CDR2: SSHAT and FNYEAQ (reference sequence). Written as DNA, the CDR3 is TGTGCTAGCAGCTTGAGAGCGGGAGGGCCTGGGAGCACAGATACGCAGTATTTT. Translation gives CASSLRAGGPGSTDTQYF.

Note on this clonotype: A much larger clone lies a single base off, so this may be a read error. This chain uses TRBV28 with TRBJ2-1; possibly TRBD2 for D (6 bases). This CDR3 region has 15 residues. The germline V gene has CDR1 MDHEN and CDR2 SYDVKM. The CDR3 protein is CASRLGLAEYNERFF. The CDR3 nucleotides are TGTGCCAGCAGGCTAGGGTTAGCGGAGTACAATGAGCGGTTCTTC.

This clonotype has just a few counts. The chain is built from TRBV20-1 and TRBJ2-5; D might be TRBD2 (6 bases). Germline loops: CDR1 DFQATT, CDR2 SNEGSKA (reference sequence). The CDR3 contains 15 residues. Trimming took off 1 base at V and 5 bases at J, with 17 bases between the two ends. Written as DNA, the CDR3 is TGCAGTGCTAGAGTGGGACTGGAAGAGGTGGAGACCCAGTACTTC. Translation gives CSARVGLEEVETQYF.